This TCR beta chain was captured by sequencing in a study of T cells in tumors after PD-1 blockade. Study background: Either cemiplimab 350 mg every 2 weeks or pembrolizumab 200 mg every 3 weeks was given. Blood samples averaged roughly 110,000 templates (range roughly 24,000-280,000) and over 35,000 unique clonotypes.

Trimming removed 10 bases at V and 0 bases at J, with 10 bases between. Germline V lookup: CDR1 LNHDA, CDR2 SQIVND (reference sequence). The CDR3 runs 13 residues. The assay was immunoSEQ multiplex PCR, and TCRdb's table has in-frame clones only and misses some. The sample consists of 60,000 or so clones, about 80% of them appearing once. The chain combines TRBV19 with TRBJ1-5, with a possible D match to TRBD1 (5 bases). The source is a human donor with basal cell carcinoma. This specimen consisted of PBMCs, obtained before anti-PD-1 treatment. The CDR3 nucleotides are TGTGCCACCAGGGACCCTAGCAATCAGCCCCAGCATTTT. Protein product: CATRDPSNQPQHF.